This TCR beta chain stems from a study of CXCR3-negative and CXCR3-positive naive CD8 T cells. Study-wide points: CXCR3-positive naive cells carried more hydrophobic TRB CDR3s than CXCR3-negative ones. Naive subsets were similarly diverse, while memory CD8+ repertoires were much less diverse.

Notes on this clonotype: What it binds is not known.

This CDR3 spans 15 amino acids. Germline V lookup: CDR1 MDHEN, CDR2 SYDVKM. TRB cDNA libraries were made by UMI-labeled 5' RACE. TCRdb reprocessed the 5' RACE reads and keeps a single row for each CDR3 protein, giving no DNA. Its table records 150,000 to 170,000 distinct CDR3 sequences. The TCR originated in a human donor in good health. Some clones in this sample may be carry-over from other donors' samples. The V gene is TRBV28, the J gene TRBJ2-3; without DNA, the TCRdb call of TRBD1 cannot be checked. Sequencing used naive CXCR3+ CD8+ T cells from blood. Subset given: CD45RO-CCR7+CD27+CD95- naive CD8+ T cells expressing CXCR3 (TNR3+). The CDR3 spells CASRWVGENTDTQYF.